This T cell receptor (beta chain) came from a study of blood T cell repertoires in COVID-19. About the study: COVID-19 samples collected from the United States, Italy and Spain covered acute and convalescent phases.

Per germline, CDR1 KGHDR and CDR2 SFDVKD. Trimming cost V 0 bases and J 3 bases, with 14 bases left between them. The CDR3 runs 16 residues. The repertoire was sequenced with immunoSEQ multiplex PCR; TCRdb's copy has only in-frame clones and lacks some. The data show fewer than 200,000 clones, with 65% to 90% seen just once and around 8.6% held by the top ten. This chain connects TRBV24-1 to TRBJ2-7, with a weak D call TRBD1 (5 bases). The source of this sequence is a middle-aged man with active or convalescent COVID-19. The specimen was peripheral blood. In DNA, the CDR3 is TGTGCCACCAGTGATTTGGAGCAGGGTCGAGGCTACGAGCAGTACTTC. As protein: CATSDLEQGRGYEQYF.